The clone carrying this TCR beta chain appeared a few times. The CDR3 sequence is 15 residues long. Germline V gives CDR1 GTSNPN, CDR2 SVGIG (reference sequence). V was cut by 1 base and J by 7 bases, with 17 bases left in between. This specimen comes from a study of HIV-infected patients and healthy controls. TCRdb re-called the 5' RACE reads through MiXCR, storing one row per CDR3 protein. The data contain almost 65,000 distinct CDR3 sequences, over 15% of them singletons. The rearrangement links TRBV30 to TRBJ1-5; maybe TRBD1 (5 bases). This receptor was taken from a human donor in good health. What was sequenced was CD4+ T cells from blood. The chain's CDR3 is CAWSAGGTVIQPQHF. The CDR3 DNA is TGTGCCTGGAGTGCCGGAGGGACTGTTATCCAGCCCCAGCATTTT.